These 5 T cell receptor beta chains were all obtained from the same sample, sequenced in a study of blood T cell repertoires in COVID-19. Sequenced by immunoSEQ multiplex PCR; TCRdb stores in-frame clones only, minus some. The data show fewer than 350,000 clones, with 80% to 90% seen just once and around 4.5% held by the top ten. Material for sequencing was PBMCs or T cells enriched from blood (not recorded which). The source of these receptors is a middle-aged woman with acute COVID-19.

V usage is TRBV7-2 and J usage is TRBJ1-2, with D hard to call. The CDR3 totals 14 residues. The germline V gene encodes CDR1 SGHTA and CDR2 FQGNSA. V shed 8 bases and J shed 4 bases, with 17 bases lying between them. The CDR3 reads CASVTRPTAYGYTF. DNA for the CDR3: TGTGCCAGCGTAACCAGGCCCACCGCCTATGGCTACACCTTC.

The chain joins TRBV18 to TRBJ1-1; D is unclear. Germline CDR1 is KGHSH and CDR2 is LQKENI. Trimming removed 2 bases from V and 7 bases from J, with 11 bases in between. The CDR3 runs to 13 residues. CDR3 DNA: TGTGCCAGCTCACCAGCGTGGAGCCTTGAAGCTTTCTTT. It translates to CASSPAWSLEAFF. Drawing the rest from reference TRBV18 and TRBJ1-1, the complete variable domain is NAGVMQNPRHLVRRRGQEARLRCSPMKGHSHVYWYRQLPEEGLKFMVYLQKENIIDESGMPKERFSAEFPKEGPSILRIQQVVRGDSAAYFCASSPAWSLEAFFGQGTRLTVV.

This sequence joins TRBV10-3 and TRBJ2-3, with D possibly being TRBD1 (7 bases). The CDR3 runs 18 residues. Germline CDR1 and CDR2: ENHRY and SYGVKD. Trimming left V 2 bases short and J 1 base short, with 19 bases between. CDR3 DNA: TGTGCCATCAGTGAGAGGGGGGCACAGGGGAAAGGCACAGATACGCAGTATTTT. It specifies CAISERGAQGKGTDTQYF.

In DNA form, the CDR3 reads TGTGCCAGCTCACCGTTCCAACAGAACTACGAGCAGTACTTC. Protein sequence: CASSPFQQNYEQYF. The chain is built from TRBV18 and TRBJ2-7, with D hard to call. The CDR3 has 14 amino acids. Trimming removed 3 bases from V and 3 bases from J, with 12 bases in between. Looked up from germline, CDR1 is KGHSH and CDR2 is LQKENI. The entire variable domain, with the rest obtained from reference TRBV18 and TRBJ2-7, is as follows: NAGVMQNPRHLVRRRGQEARLRCSPMKGHSHVYWYRQLPEEGLKFMVYLQKENIIDESGMPKERFSAEFPKEGPSILRIQQVVRGDSAAYFCASSPFQQNYEQYFGPGTRLTVT.

This clone turned up a few times. The rearrangement links TRBV28 to TRBJ2-1; 10 bases match TRBD2. The length of the CDR3 is 14 residues. With V trimmed by 5 bases and J by 6 bases, 4 bases remained unmatched. CDR1 and CDR2 from the germline V gene are MDHEN and SYDVKM. The CDR3 protein is CASSKGLASNEQFF. CDR3 bases: TGTGCCAGCAGTAAGGGACTAGCGTCCAATGAGCAGTTCTTC. The full variable domain, in which reference TRBV28 and TRBJ2-1 provide the parts outside the CDR3, is DVKVTQSSRYLVKRTGEKVFLECVQDMDHENMFWYRQDPGLGLRLIYFSYDVKMKEKGDIPEGYSVSREKKERFSLILESASTNQTSMYLCASSKGLASNEQFFGPGTRLTVL.